The sequence of this T cell receptor beta chain was determined in a study of T cells in Graves' hyperthyroidism and ophthalmopathy. Amplification of TCR beta CDR3 regions was performed using RNA transcripts as template. Researchers ran a first-round RT-PCR on the TCR CDR3 using the HTBI primer set. TCRdb re-analysed the multiplex PCR reads in MiXCR, keeping a single row per CDR3 protein. The table has under 350,000 distinct CDR3 sequences, 20% to 25% seen once. CDR3 length: 13 residues. Looked up from germline, CDR1 is SGHRS and CDR2 is YFSETQ. V was clipped by 4 bases and J by 4 bases, with 9 bases between them. This clonotype was observed many times.

Sequencing input: blood. This chain connects TRBV5-1 to TRBJ2-1; D might be TRBD2 (5 bases). The TCR was taken from a woman in her fifties or sixties with Graves' hyperthyroidism. CDR3 region: CASSAGEYNEQFF. The CDR3 nucleotides are TGCGCCAGCAGCGCCGGGGAGTACAATGAGCAGTTCTTC.